These 25 T cell receptor beta chains were all obtained from the same sample, sequenced in a study of technical replicates of blood from several donors. TCRdb's table, derived via immunoSEQ multiplex PCR, lists solely in-frame clones and lacks some. The sample consists of approximately 73,000 clones, over 90% of them appearing once. The sequencing sample was made of T cells isolated from PBMCs. The receptors come from a human donor in good health.

V gene TRBV4-1 combines with J gene TRBJ1-4; tentative D call: TRBD1 (5 bases). V was shortened by 3 bases and J by 4 bases, with 18 bases between the two germline ends. The CDR3 has 17 residues. CDR1 is MGHRA, CDR2 YSYEKL, per germline. CDR3 nucleotides: TGCGCCAGCAGCCACGACACCCGCAGGGCTATTAATGAAAAACTGTTTTTT. Its translation is CASSHDTRRAINEKLFF.

The rearrangement links TRBV7-6 to TRBJ2-1; maybe TRBD1 (5 bases). CDR1 SGHVS and CDR2 FNYEAQ come from the germline V gene. V was shortened by 1 base and J by 4 bases, with 14 bases between the two germline ends. The CDR3 consists of 16 residues. CDR3 sequence: CASSLGGWTAYNEQFF. CDR3 nucleotides: TGTGCCAGCAGCTTAGGGGGCTGGACGGCGTACAATGAGCAGTTCTTC.

This clone was picked up a small number of times. This chain links TRBV11-3 with TRBJ2-7; D call uncertain. The V end was cut by 4 bases, the J end by 2 bases, with 9 bases between. The CDR3 is 13 amino acids. CDR1 is SGHNT, CDR2 YENEEA, per germline. CDR3 region: CASSSSSTYEQYF. The CDR3 DNA sequence: TGTGCCAGCAGCTCCTCGAGTACCTACGAGCAGTACTTC.

This clone has just one count. The chain joins TRBV5-1 to TRBJ2-1; 11 bases map to TRBD2. V lost 4 bases, J lost 6 bases, and 6 bases stayed unmatched. The CDR3 has 15 amino acids. Germline-derived CDR1 and CDR2 are SGHRS and YFSETQ. The CDR3: CASSPGLAGLNEQFF. The CDR3 nucleotides read TGCGCCAGCAGCCCCGGACTAGCGGGCCTCAATGAGCAGTTCTTC.

V usage is TRBV28 and J usage is TRBJ1-2, with 8 bases identical to TRBD1. The length of the CDR3 is 15 residues. V lost 1 base and J lost 4; bases outside the gene matches: 5. Germline V CDR1 and CDR2: MDHEN, SYDVKM. CDR3 coding DNA: TGTGCCAGCAGTTTATTGACAGGGGTTGGCTATGGCTACACCTTC. Its translation: CASSLLTGVGYGYTF.

DNA for the CDR3: TGTGCCAGCAGCCCGTACTCCGGGACCTCGGCCAGGGGCACTGAAGCTTTCTTT. It specifies CASSPYSGTSARGTEAFF. The chain is built from TRBV7-2 and TRBJ1-1, with D possibly matching TRBD1 (6 bases). CDR3 size: 18 residues. Germline-derived CDR1 and CDR2 are SGHTA and FQGNSA. Trimming shortened V by 5 bases and J by 4 bases, and 26 bases separated the two germline ends.

The rearrangement uses TRBV14 and TRBJ2-3; 9 bases are a match to TRBD2. Germline CDR1 and CDR2: SGHDN and FVKESK. The CDR3 sequence is 14 residues long. V lost 4 bases, J lost 6 bases, and 5 bases stayed unmatched. The CDR3 nucleotides are TGTGCCAGCAGCCTGGGACTAGCTATTGATACGCAGTATTTT. Translating it yields CASSLGLAIDTQYF.

This rearrangement joins TRBV9 to TRBJ2-1, with 12 bases lining up with TRBD2. CDR1 and CDR2 from the germline V gene are SGDLS and YYNGEE. V was clipped by 4 bases and J by 2 bases; unmatched bases: 4. The CDR3 has 16 residues. The CDR3 loop is CASSPWTSGAYNEQFF. CDR3 DNA sequence: TGTGCCAGCAGCCCATGGACTAGCGGGGCCTACAATGAGCAGTTCTTC.

This chain connects TRBV11-2 to TRBJ2-5; 8 nucleotides align to TRBD1. This CDR3 is 15 amino acids long. Germline loops: CDR1 SGHAT, CDR2 FQNNGV. The V segment lost 4 bases and the J segment 4 bases; nucleotides outside the gene matches: 8. The CDR3 DNA is TGTGCCAGCAGCTCCGGCATAGACAGGGGAGAGACCCAGTACTTC. This codes for CASSSGIDRGETQYF.

This chain joins TRBV10-1 and TRBJ1-4, with no clear D. CDR1 and CDR2 from the germline V gene are WNHNN and SYGVQD (reference sequence). Deletions cut 3 bases from V and 3 bases from J, with 14 bases between. This CDR3 spans 16 amino acids. Here the CDR3 DNA reads TGCGCCAGCAGTGACGGACCCACAGCGGCTAATGAAAAACTGTTTTTT. Its protein is CASSDGPTAANEKLFF.

This CDR3 is CASSSLNGGAPRAQYF. The CDR3 nucleotides are TGTGCCAGCAGCTCCTTGAATGGCGGGGCTCCCCGAGCGCAGTATTTT. The chain has TRBV7-9 and TRBJ2-3; the D gene is possibly TRBD2 (6 bases). V lost 4 bases to trimming and J lost 10 bases, with 24 bases between them. The CDR3 runs to 16 residues. Looked up from germline, CDR1 is SEHNR and CDR2 is FQNEAQ (reference sequence). Looking up the rest from reference TRBV7-9 and TRBJ2-3 gives the full variable domain: DTGVSQNPRHKITKRGQNVTFRCDPISEHNRLYWYRQTLGQGPEFLTYFQNEAQLEKSRLLSDRFSAERPKGSFSTLEIQRTEQGDSAMYLCASSSLNGGAPRAQYFGPGTRLTVL.

The CDR3: CASSQERTGVSYEQYF. CDR3 nucleotides: TGCGCCAGCAGCCAAGAAAGGACAGGGGTATCCTACGAGCAGTACTTC. The V call is TRBV4-1, the J call TRBJ2-7; 9 nucleotides align to TRBD1. The trim removed 0 bases at V and 1 base at J, leaving 4 bases unmatched. Germline V gene data show CDR1 as MGHRA and CDR2 as YSYEKL. The CDR3 runs to 16 residues.

This rearrangement joins TRBV19 to TRBJ2-5; no reliable D call. CDR1 is LNHDA and CDR2 is SQIVND in the germline V gene (reference sequence). This CDR3 region has 14 residues. V lost 9 bases and J lost 4, with 18 bases in between. CDR3 sequence: CASRTSRGRETQYF. CDR3 DNA: TGTGCCAGCCGAACCTCGCGTGGTCGAGAGACCCAGTACTTC.

The chain couples TRBV27 to TRBJ1-1; D is ambiguous. CDR1 is MNHEY, CDR2 SMNVEV, per germline (reference sequence). This CDR3 has 14 residues. Trimming removed 6 bases at V and 2 bases at J, with 13 bases between. The CDR3: CASSRWAANTEAFF. CDR3 nucleotides: TGTGCCAGCAGCCGATGGGCAGCAAACACTGAAGCTTTCTTT.

The J gene is TRBJ1-1, the V gene TRBV2; 8 nucleotides agree with TRBD1. Germline CDR1 reads SNHLY; CDR2 reads FYNNEI. The CDR3 is made up of 14 amino acids. Trimming removed 4 bases from V and 4 bases from J; junction bases left unmatched: 5. CDR3 in amino acids: CASSVTGVGTEAFF. CDR3 coding DNA: TGTGCCAGCAGTGTGACAGGGGTGGGCACTGAAGCTTTCTTT.

This clone was observed a single time. The chain employs TRBV19 and TRBJ2-5; D is perhaps TRBD2 (6 bases). This CDR3 is 14 amino acids long. The germline gives CDR1 LNHDA, CDR2 SQIVND (reference sequence). V was pared by 4 bases and J by 7 bases, with 16 bases between. The CDR3 DNA sequence: TGTGCCAGTAGTACCCGGGACTTCGGGGGGACCCAGTACTTC. Translation: CASSTRDFGGTQYF.

This rearrangement joins TRBV6-4 to TRBJ2-1; 11 nucleotides match TRBD1. In germline, CDR1 is MRHNA, CDR2 SNTAGT. This CDR3 is built from 14 residues. Trimming took 6 bases from V and 8 from J; bases not matched to a gene: 6. The CDR3 region has the DNA TGTGCCAGCAGGCTGGGACAGGGGGTGGATGAGCAGTTCTTC. It is translated as CASRLGQGVDEQFF.

The CDR3 DNA sequence: TGTGCCAGCAGCTTAGAGCGGGAGGGGAATGAGCAGTTCTTC. It codes for CASSLEREGNEQFF. The V and J genes are TRBV7-6 and TRBJ2-1; 10 bases line up with TRBD2. The CDR3 totals 14 residues. Germline values: CDR1 SGHVS, CDR2 FNYEAQ. J lost 7 bases, V lost 1 base, and 1 base had no gene match.

The chain combines TRBV14 with TRBJ2-3; 8 nucleotides agree with TRBD2. The CDR3 sequence is 14 residues long. In germline, CDR1 is SGHDN, CDR2 FVKESK. Trimming at V came to 4 bases and at J to 4 bases, leaving 4 bases not matched to a gene. The CDR3 here is CASSPLTSADTQYF. In DNA, the CDR3 is TGTGCCAGCAGCCCCCTGACTAGCGCAGATACGCAGTATTTT. Using reference TRBV14 and TRBJ2-3 for the parts outside the CDR3, the full variable domain is EAGVTQFPSHSVIEKGQTVTLRCDPISGHDNLYWYRRVMGKEIKFLLHFVKESKQDESGMPNNRFLAERTGGTYSTLKVQPAELEDSGVYFCASSPLTSADTQYFGPGTRLTVL.

Remarks on this clone: One end of the junction varies from germline; a read error may be responsible. The CDR3 nucleotides are TGCAGCGCTCCGGACAGGGGCCGCCTGAACTCTGAAGCTTTCTTT. Its protein product is CSAPDRGRLNSEAFF. The J gene is TRBJ1-1, the V gene TRBV29-1, with 9 bases that match TRBD1. The CDR3 has 15 residues. Germline CDR1 and CDR2: SQVTM and ANQGSEA.

V usage is TRBV9 and J usage is TRBJ1-1; D possibly corresponds to TRBD1 (6 bases). This CDR3 contains 15 residues. V was cut by 2 bases and J by 1 base, with 12 bases left in between. CDR1 is SGDLS, CDR2 YYNGEE, per germline. CDR3 in amino acids: CASSVWDNENTEAFF. CDR3 coding DNA: TGTGCCAGCAGCGTCTGGGACAATGAGAACACTGAAGCTTTCTTT.

This chain links TRBV6-5 with TRBJ1-4, with D tentatively TRBD1 (5 bases). This CDR3 comprises 14 residues. Trimming removed 0 bases from V and 12 bases from J, with 14 bases in between. Germline V gives CDR1 MNHEY, CDR2 SVGAGI. CDR3 amino acids: CASSYSTRAWQLFF. CDR3 DNA sequence: TGTGCCAGCAGTTACTCGACCAGGGCTTGGCAACTGTTTTTT.

DNA of the CDR3: TGTGCCAGCAGTTTATCGGCGACAGACTATGGCTACACCTTC. This translates into CASSLSATDYGYTF. This chain uses TRBV27 with TRBJ1-2; D is possibly TRBD1 (5 bases). CDR1 MNHEY and CDR2 SMNVEV come from the germline V gene (reference sequence). CDR3 length equals 14 residues. Trimming stripped 0 bases from V and 3 bases from J, with 8 bases between.

The chain is built from TRBV7-8 and TRBJ1-1, with a weak D call TRBD1 (6 bases). Trimming pared 5 bases from V and 3 bases from J, leaving 13 bases between. Germline loops: CDR1 SGHVS, CDR2 FQNEAQ. The CDR3 has 14 residues. Here the CDR3 DNA reads TGTGCCAGCAGCACACAGGGAGTGGACACTGAAGCTTTCTTT. Translating gives CASSTQGVDTEAFF. The full variable domain, its missing parts supplied by reference TRBV7-8 and TRBJ1-1, is GAGVSQSPRYKVAKRGQDVALRCDPISGHVSLFWYQQALGQGPEFLTYFQNEAQLDKSGLPSDRFFAERPEGSVSTLKIQRTQQEDSAVYLCASSTQGVDTEAFFGQGTRLTVV.

The gene calls are TRBV4-1 and TRBJ1-4; TRBD1 matches at 9 bases. CDR3 length: 16 residues. Germline loops: CDR1 MGHRA, CDR2 YSYEKL. Losses at the gene ends were 3 bases for V and 4 bases for J; bases not matched to a gene: 6. The CDR3 DNA reads as TGCGCCAGCAGCCATCGGACAGGGGAAGGTAATGAAAAACTGTTTTTT. Translated: CASSHRTGEGNEKLFF.